Below, 4 T cell receptor beta chains from the same sample are listed, as sequenced in a study of control samples from healthy donors and cancer patients. Sequencing used immunoSEQ multiplex PCR; TCRdb keeps in-frame clones, though not all of them. The table includes about 120,000 clones, more than 70% detected once. Sequencing was carried out using blood. The receptors originated from a man between 35 and 55 years old in good health.

The V call is TRBV5-1, the J call TRBJ1-2, with unresolved D. Germline lookup yields CDR1 SGHRS and CDR2 YFSETQ. V lost 3 bases to trimming and J lost 8 bases, with 20 bases between them. The CDR3 has 15 residues. The CDR3 region has the DNA TGCGCCAGCAGCTCAGACCCCAAGGGCCTTGGGGGCTACACCTTC. Translation: CASSSDPKGLGGYTF.

This chain uses TRBV24-1 with TRBJ1-2, with TRBD1 identical over 10 bases. There are 14 residues in the CDR3. Germline CDR1 is KGHDR and CDR2 is SFDVKD. Trimming took 4 bases from V and 8 from J; bases not matched to a gene: 6. This CDR3 reads CATSDHGTGEGYTF. The CDR3 DNA is TGTGCCACCAGTGACCACGGGACAGGGGAAGGCTACACCTTC.

The rearrangement links TRBV7-3 to TRBJ2-3, with 14 bases matching TRBD2. The CDR3 loop spans 15 amino acids. V shed 5 bases and J 7 bases; nucleotides not matched to a gene: 5. Germline lookup yields CDR1 SGHTA and CDR2 FQGTGA. The DNA for the CDR3 is TGTGCCAGCAGCCCGACTAGCGGGGGGGCGCATACGCAGTATTTT. This gives the protein CASSPTSGGAHTQYF.

J is TRBJ2-1 and V is TRBV6-2 or TRBV6-3; either TRBD1 or TRBD2 may fit D (6 bases each). This CDR3 is built from 17 residues. V was pared by 6 bases and J by 3 bases, with 21 bases between. Germline-derived CDR1 and CDR2 are MNHEY and SVGEGT. The CDR3, as DNA: TGTGCCAGCAGCCCCGCCCTCCTAGGGGGGAACTACAATGAGCAGTTCTTC. It is translated as CASSPALLGGNYNEQFF.